A selection of T cell receptor beta chains follows, all from one sample in a study of cytomegalovirus exposure and HLA in healthy donors. Libraries were prepared by immunoSEQ multiplex PCR; TCRdb keeps only in-frame clonotypes and omits some of them. Of around 160,000 clones in the sample, 75% to 90% were seen once. The sample taken for sequencing was PBMCs. These receptors came from a woman in her late teens or twenties in good health and CMV-seronegative. Each CDR3 is given with its conserved first and last residue. The D gene is left open where the match is weak. The listing skips clone size in some rows; elsewhere it reads once, few, many or a size class.

v_gene	d_gene	abundance	j_gene	CDR3nt	CDR3aa
TRBV7-9	TRBD1	.	TRBJ2-7	TGTGCCAGCAGTTGGGACAGGAGCTCCTACGAGCAGTACTTC	CASSWDRSSYEQYF
TRBV5-1	TRBD1	.	TRBJ2-3	TGCGCCAGCAGTTATTCAGGGGGCGGTGGCACAGATACGCAGTATTTT	CASSYSGGGGTDTQYF
TRBV27	.	.	TRBJ2-2	TGTGCCAGCAGCCCCGGTTGGAACACCGGGGAGCTGTTTTTT	CASSPGWNTGELFF
TRBV28	TRBD1	.	TRBJ1-3	TGTGCCAGCAGTTCCACCGGGACAGGGGGGAACACCATATATTTT	CASSSTGTGGNTIYF
TRBV5-1	TRBD2	.	TRBJ2-2	TGCGCCAGCAGCTTGGCGGGAGGGAACACCGGGGAGCTGTTTTTT	CASSLAGGNTGELFF
TRBV2	.	.	TRBJ2-7	TGTGCCAGCAGTGAGACAGCCCTCTACGAGCAGTACTTC	CASSETALYEQYF
TRBV15	TRBD2	.	TRBJ2-7	TGTGCCACCAGCAGAGGTAGCGGGTATAGCTCCTACGAGCAGTACTTC	CATSRGSGYSSYEQYF
TRBV4-2	.	.	TRBJ2-2	TGTGCCAGCAGCCAGGACTCCGGGACATCGAACACCGGGGAGCTGTTTTTT	CASSQDSGTSNTGELFF
TRBV7-9	TRBD1	.	TRBJ1-2	TGTGCCAGCAGCTTTGACAGGGGTGGCTACACCTTC	CASSFDRGGYTF
TRBV2	.	.	TRBJ2-5	TGTGCCAGCAGTCCCACCAGGGTAGAGACCCAGTACTTC	CASSPTRVETQYF
TRBV5-5	.	.	TRBJ2-2	TGTGCCAGCAGCTTGCTCGCCAGAAACACCGGGGAGCTGTTTTTT	CASSLLARNTGELFF
TRBV15	TRBD1	.	TRBJ1-5	TGTGCCACGACGAGCTACAGGGGAACGGGCAATCAGCCCCAGCATTTT	CATTSYRGTGNQPQHF
TRBV4-2	.	few	TRBJ2-1	TGTGCCAGCAGCCAAGGGCCTGTTGGTGAGCAGTTCTTC	CASSQGPVGEQFF
TRBV15	TRBD1	few	TRBJ2-6	TGTGCCACCAGCACAGGACAGGGGGGCGGTTCTGGGGCCAACGTCCTGACTTTC	CATSTGQGGGSGANVLTF
TRBV5-1	TRBD1	.	TRBJ2-2	TGCGCCAGCAGCTTTTCTAGACAGGGGGCGCGCACCGGGGAGCTGTTTTTT	CASSFSRQGARTGELFF
TRBV5-1	.	.	TRBJ1-1	TGCGCCAGCAGCTTGGCCGGAAGGGGTATTGAAGCTTTCTTT	CASSLAGRGIEAFF
TRBV9	TRBD1	.	TRBJ2-3	TGTGCCAGCAGCATCGGGACAGCCAGCACAGATACGCAGTATTTT	CASSIGTASTDTQYF
TRBV19	.	once	TRBJ1-6	TGTGCCAGTGCCCGAGGGAGCTCCTATAATTCACCCCTCCACTTT	CASARGSSYNSPLHF
TRBV19	.	once	TRBJ1-1	TGTGCCAGTAGTATCCGACCAGGGGCAAACACTGAAGCTTTCTTT	CASSIRPGANTEAFF
TRBV6-5	.	.	TRBJ2-7	TGTGCCAGCAGCCAGACAGATTTCTACGAGCAGTACTTC	CASSQTDFYEQYF